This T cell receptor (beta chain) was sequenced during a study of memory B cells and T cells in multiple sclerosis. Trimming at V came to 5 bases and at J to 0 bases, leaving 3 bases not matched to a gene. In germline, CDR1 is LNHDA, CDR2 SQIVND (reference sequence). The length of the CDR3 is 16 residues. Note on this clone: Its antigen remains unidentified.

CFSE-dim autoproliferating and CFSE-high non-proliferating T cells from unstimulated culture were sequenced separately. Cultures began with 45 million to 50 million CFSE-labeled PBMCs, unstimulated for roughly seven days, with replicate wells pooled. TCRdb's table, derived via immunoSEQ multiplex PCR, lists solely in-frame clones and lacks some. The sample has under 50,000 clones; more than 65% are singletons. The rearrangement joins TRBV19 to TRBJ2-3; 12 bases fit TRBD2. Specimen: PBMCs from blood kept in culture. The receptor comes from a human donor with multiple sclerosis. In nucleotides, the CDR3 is TGTGCCAGTAGTGTTGGACTAGCGGGGAGCACAGATACGCAGTATTTT. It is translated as CASSVGLAGSTDTQYF.